This T cell receptor (beta chain) appears in the sequencing data of a study of cytotoxic CD8 clonotypes in ibrutinib-treated CLL. Generated by immunoSEQ multiplex PCR, the TCRdb table keeps only in-frame clones and is missing some. The data show about 130,000 clones, with 79% seen just once and 9.5% to 15% held by the top ten. The germline V gene encodes CDR1 MNHEY and CDR2 SVGAGI. The V end was cut by 0 bases, the J end by 6 bases, with 6 bases between. This CDR3 spans 13 amino acids. Specimen: PBMCs, collected after 12 months of ibrutinib treatment. This chain links TRBV6-5 with TRBJ2-1; weak D call: TRBD2 (5 bases). The clonotype was recovered from a human donor with chronic lymphocytic leukemia. CDR3 sequence: CASSYSRVNEQFF. CDR3 in DNA: TGTGCCAGCAGTTACTCGAGGGTCAATGAGCAGTTCTTC.